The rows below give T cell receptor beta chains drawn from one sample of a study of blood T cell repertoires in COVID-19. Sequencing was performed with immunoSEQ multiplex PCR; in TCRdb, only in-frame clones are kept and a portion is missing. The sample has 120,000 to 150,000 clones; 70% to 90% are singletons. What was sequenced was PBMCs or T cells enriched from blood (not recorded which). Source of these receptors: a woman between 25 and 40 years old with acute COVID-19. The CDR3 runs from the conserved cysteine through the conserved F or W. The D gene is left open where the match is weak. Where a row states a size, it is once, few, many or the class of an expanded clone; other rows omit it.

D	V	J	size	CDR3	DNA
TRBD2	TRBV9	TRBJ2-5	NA	CASSVDLAGRQETQYF	TGTGCCAGCAGCGTAGATCTAGCGGGAAGACAAGAGACCCAGTACTTC
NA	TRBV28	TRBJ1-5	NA	CASSLSWGDQPQHF	TGTGCCAGCAGTCTCTCGTGGGGGGATCAGCCCCAGCATTTT
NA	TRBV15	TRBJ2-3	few	CATSNRELHESTDTQYF	TGTGCCACCAGCAACCGGGAACTACATGAAAGCACAGATACGCAGTATTTT
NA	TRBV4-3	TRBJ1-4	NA	CASSQEAANEKLFF	TGCGCCAGCAGCCAAGAGGCAGCGAATGAAAAACTGTTTTTT
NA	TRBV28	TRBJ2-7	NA	CASSFSRWQDEQYF	TGTGCCAGCAGTTTTAGTAGGTGGCAGGACGAGCAGTACTTC
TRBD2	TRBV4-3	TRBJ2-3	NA	CASSQGSGLAPDTQYF	TGCGCCAGCAGCCAAGGTTCGGGACTAGCGCCAGATACGCAGTATTTT
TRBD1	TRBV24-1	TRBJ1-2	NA	CATSDPTTGTAYGYTF	TGTGCCACCAGTGATCCAACAACCGGGACAGCCTATGGCTACACCTTC
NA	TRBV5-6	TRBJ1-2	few	CASSFLDSKLYGYTF	TGTGCCAGCAGCTTTTTGGACAGCAAACTTTATGGCTACACCTTC
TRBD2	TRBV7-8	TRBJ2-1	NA	CASSRQREEQFF	TGTGCCAGCAGCCGCCAGCGGGAGGAGCAGTTCTTC
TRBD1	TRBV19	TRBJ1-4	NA	CASRRTGSNEKLFF	TGTGCCAGTAGGAGGACAGGGAGTAATGAAAAACTGTTTTTT
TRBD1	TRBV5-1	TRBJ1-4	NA	CASSLVDRGGEKLFF	TGCGCCAGCAGCTTGGTTGACAGGGGGGGAGAAAAACTGTTTTTT
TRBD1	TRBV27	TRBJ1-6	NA	CASSPQGQGTSPLHF	TGTGCCAGCAGTCCTCAGGGACAGGGAACTTCACCCCTCCACTTT
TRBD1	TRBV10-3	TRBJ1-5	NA	CATGTDSNQPQHF	TGTGCCACAGGGACAGACAGCAATCAGCCCCAGCATTTT
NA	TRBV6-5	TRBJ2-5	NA	CASSYSAVGLQETQYF	TGTGCCAGCAGTTACTCAGCCGTCGGACTCCAAGAGACCCAGTACTTC
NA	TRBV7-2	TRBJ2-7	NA	CASSLEVRGGYEQYF	TGTGCCAGCAGCTTAGAAGTCAGGGGCGGGTACGAGCAGTACTTC
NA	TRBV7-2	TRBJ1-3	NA	CASSYLTLSGNTIYF	TGTGCCAGCAGCTACTTGACACTTTCTGGAAACACCATATATTTT
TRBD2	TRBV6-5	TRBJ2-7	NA	CASSYSRGDSYEQYF	TGTGCCAGCAGTTACTCGCGGGGGGACTCCTACGAGCAGTACTTC
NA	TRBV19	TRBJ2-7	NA	CASSRARDSAYEQYF	TGTGCCAGTAGCCGCGCGAGGGACTCGGCCTACGAGCAGTACTTC
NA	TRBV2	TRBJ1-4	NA	CASSELATNEKLFF	TGTGCCAGCAGTGAACTCGCAACTAATGAAAAACTGTTTTTT
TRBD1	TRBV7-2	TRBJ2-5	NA	CASSSNREQGVGETQYF	TGTGCCAGCAGCTCAAACCGGGAACAGGGGGTGGGAGAGACCCAGTACTTC
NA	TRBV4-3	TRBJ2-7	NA	CASSQSASKSYEQYF	TGCGCCAGCAGCCAATCGGCTAGTAAGTCCTACGAGCAGTACTTC
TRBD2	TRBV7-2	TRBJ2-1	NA	CASSPGKGREGPNEQFF	TGTGCCAGCAGCCCGGGGAAGGGGCGGGAGGGCCCCAATGAGCAGTTCTTC
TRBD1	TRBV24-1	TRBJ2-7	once	CATSDPTGAHEQYF	TGTGCCACCAGTGACCCGACAGGGGCACACGAGCAGTACTTC
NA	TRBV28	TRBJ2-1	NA	CASSLEIGSYNEQFF	TGTGCCAGCAGTTTGGAGATTGGCTCCTACAATGAGCAGTTCTTC
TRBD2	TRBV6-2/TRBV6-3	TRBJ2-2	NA	CASSYSTSTSEELFF	TGTGCCAGCAGTTACTCGACATCGACTAGCGAGGAGCTGTTTTTT
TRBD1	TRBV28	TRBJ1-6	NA	CASGTGVGDSPLHF	TGTGCCAGCGGGACAGGGGTTGGAGATTCACCCCTCCACTTT
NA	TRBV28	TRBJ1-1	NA	CASSPAGGNTEAFF	TGTGCCAGCAGCCCGGCGGGGGGGAACACTGAAGCTTTCTTT
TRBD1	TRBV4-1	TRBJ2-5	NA	CASSQAPRTGGQETQYF	TGCGCCAGCAGCCAGGCACCTCGGACAGGGGGACAAGAGACCCAGTACTTC